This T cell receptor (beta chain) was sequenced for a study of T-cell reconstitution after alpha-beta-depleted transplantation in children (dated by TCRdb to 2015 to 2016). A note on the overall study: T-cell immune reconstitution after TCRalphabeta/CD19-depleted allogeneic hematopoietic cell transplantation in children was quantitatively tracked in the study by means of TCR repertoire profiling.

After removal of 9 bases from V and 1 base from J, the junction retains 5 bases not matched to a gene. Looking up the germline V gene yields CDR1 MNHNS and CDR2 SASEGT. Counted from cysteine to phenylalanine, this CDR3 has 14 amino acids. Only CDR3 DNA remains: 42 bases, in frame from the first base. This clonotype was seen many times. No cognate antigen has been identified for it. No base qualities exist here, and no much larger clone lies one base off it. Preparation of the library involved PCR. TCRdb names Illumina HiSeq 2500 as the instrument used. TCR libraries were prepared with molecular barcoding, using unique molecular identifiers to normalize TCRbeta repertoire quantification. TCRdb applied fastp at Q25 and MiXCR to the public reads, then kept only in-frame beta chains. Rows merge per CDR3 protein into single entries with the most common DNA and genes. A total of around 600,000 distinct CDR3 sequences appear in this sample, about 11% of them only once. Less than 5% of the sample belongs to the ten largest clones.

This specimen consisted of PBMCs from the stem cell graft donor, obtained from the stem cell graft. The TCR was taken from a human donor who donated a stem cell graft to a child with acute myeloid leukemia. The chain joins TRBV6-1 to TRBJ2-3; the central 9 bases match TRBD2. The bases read TGTGCCAGTAAGACTAGCGGCCGCACAGATACGCAGTATTTT. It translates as CASKTSGRTDTQYF.